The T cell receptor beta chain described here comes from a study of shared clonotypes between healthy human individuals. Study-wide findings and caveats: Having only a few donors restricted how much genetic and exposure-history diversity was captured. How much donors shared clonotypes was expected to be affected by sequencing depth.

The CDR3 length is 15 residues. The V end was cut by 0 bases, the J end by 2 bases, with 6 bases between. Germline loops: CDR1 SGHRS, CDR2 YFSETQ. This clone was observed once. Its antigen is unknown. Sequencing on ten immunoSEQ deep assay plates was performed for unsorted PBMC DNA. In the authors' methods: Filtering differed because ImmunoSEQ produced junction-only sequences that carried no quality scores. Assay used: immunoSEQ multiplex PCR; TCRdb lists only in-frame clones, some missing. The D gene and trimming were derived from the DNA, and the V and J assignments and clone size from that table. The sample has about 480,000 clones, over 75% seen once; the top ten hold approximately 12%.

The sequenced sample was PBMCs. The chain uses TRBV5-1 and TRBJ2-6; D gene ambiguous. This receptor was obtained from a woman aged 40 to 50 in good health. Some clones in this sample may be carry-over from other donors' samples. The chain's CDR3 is CASSLAYPGANVLTF. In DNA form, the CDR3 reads TGCGCCAGCAGCTTGGCGTACCCTGGGGCCAACGTCCTGACTTTC.